The 23 T cell receptor beta chains listed next were all sequenced from one sample in a study of regulatory and conventional T cells in RAG deficiency. Profiling relied on immunoSEQ multiplex PCR, and the TCRdb table lists in-frame clones only, not all of them. Seen here are roughly 30,000 clones, under 95% observed once, and the top ten hold 0.7% to 0.95%. Regulatory T cells were sorted from blood as CD4+ CD25-high CD127-low cells. The same specimen was also included in a second study, on regulatory T cells. In that study: Amplification used 52 TRBV primers and 13 TRBJ primers.

The sample consisted of Tregs sorted from blood. These receptors came from a human donor in good health.

This chain joins TRBV5-4 and TRBJ2-3; 9 positions match TRBD2. Germline V lookup: CDR1 SGHNT, CDR2 YYREEE (reference sequence). With V trimmed by 8 bases and J by 0 bases, 1 base remained unmatched. The CDR3 covers 13 residues. In DNA form, the CDR3 reads TGTGCCAGTAGCGGGGGAAGCACAGATACGCAGTATTTT. This codes for CASSGGSTDTQYF.

V usage is TRBV6-5 and J usage is TRBJ1-1, with 7 bases lining up with TRBD1. In germline, CDR1 is MNHEY, CDR2 SVGAGI. This CDR3 spans 13 amino acids. J lost 7 bases, V lost 9 bases, and 11 bases had no gene match. CDR3 in DNA: TGTGCCAGTGTTCGGGACAGCATCGGTGAAGCTTTCTTT. It specifies CASVRDSIGEAFF.

V gene TRBV6-6 combines with J gene TRBJ1-5, with TRBD1 matching 9 bases. The CDR3 has 15 amino acids. Germline CDR1 is MNHNY and CDR2 is SVGAGI (reference sequence). V gave up 5 bases and J gave up 4 bases; unmatched junction bases: 6. The CDR3 DNA sequence: TGTGCCAGCAGTAGCGACAGGGGGGCTAATCAGCCCCAGCATTTT. Amino acid sequence: CASSSDRGANQPQHF.

This clone was found once. The chain couples TRBV13 to TRBJ1-6; perhaps TRBD1 as D (5 bases). This CDR3 comprises 14 residues. From germline, CDR1 is PRHDT and CDR2 FYEKMQ (reference sequence). With 4 bases removed from V and 10 bases from J, the gap between germline ends came to 14 bases. CDR3 sequence: CASSSRQWGSPLHF. For the CDR3, the DNA is TGTGCCAGCAGCTCACGACAGTGGGGCTCACCCCTCCACTTT.

This chain uses TRBV19 with TRBJ2-2; 9 bases fit TRBD1. The CDR3 sequence is 15 residues long. Trimming cost V 6 bases and J 5 bases; bases outside gene matches: 7. Germline loops: CDR1 LNHDA, CDR2 SQIVND (reference sequence). CDR3 region: CASSYRDRATGELFF. As DNA, the CDR3 is TGTGCCAGTAGCTACCGGGACAGGGCTACCGGGGAGCTGTTTTTT. Combining the CDR3 with reference TRBV19 and TRBJ2-2 gives the whole variable domain DGGITQSPKYLFRKEGQNVTLSCEQNLNHDAMYWYRQDPGQGLRLIYYSQIVNDFQKGDIAEGYSVSREKKESFPLTVTSAQKNPTAFYLCASSYRDRATGELFFGEGSRLTVL.

V is TRBV10-3 and J is TRBJ1-1; 7 bases agree with TRBD1. This CDR3 spans 15 amino acids. V dropped 2 bases and J dropped 6; count of bases not matched to a gene: 9. The germline V gene encodes CDR1 ENHRY and CDR2 SYGVKD. DNA for the CDR3: TGTGCCATCAGTGAGACTCTGGCAAGGGGGCCTGAAGCTTTCTTT. Its translation is CAISETLARGPEAFF.

This clone is a singleton in its sample. This chain joins TRBV10-2 and TRBJ1-2; TRBD1 matches 7 bases. V lost 2 bases to trimming and J lost 4 bases; unmatched junction nucleotides: 13. The CDR3 runs to 17 residues. The germline gives CDR1 WSHSY, CDR2 SAAADI. The CDR3 DNA follows: TGCGCCAGCAGTGAGATGGAGGGGGCACGACTTGGCTATGGCTACACCTTC. As protein: CASSEMEGARLGYGYTF.

Only a few counts were recorded for this clone. The chain links TRBV6-5 to TRBJ1-3, with D hard to call. The V gene's germline CDR1 is MNHEY and CDR2 SVGAGI. Trimming removed 2 bases at V and 0 bases at J, with 5 bases between. CDR3 size: 14 residues. The CDR3 DNA reads TGTGCCAGCAGTTACCTCGGCTCTGGAAACACCATATATTTT. Encoded protein: CASSYLGSGNTIYF.

The rearrangement links TRBV7-9 to TRBJ1-5; D is unresolved. Germline V CDR1 and CDR2: SEHNR, FQNEAQ (reference sequence). This CDR3 has 16 amino acids. The V end lost 8 bases, the J end lost 0 bases, and 17 bases lay between the germline ends. The CDR3 DNA sequence: TGTGCCAGCGTAAGGTGGAGAGCCCTTAGCAATCAGCCCCAGCATTTT. Translating it yields CASVRWRALSNQPQHF.

This chain links TRBV5-1 with TRBJ2-5; weak D call: TRBD1 (6 bases). This CDR3 is 14 amino acids long. The V end lost 2 bases, the J end lost 1 base, and 9 bases lay between the germline ends. Per the germline V gene, CDR1 is SGHRS and CDR2 is YFSETQ. For the CDR3, the DNA is TGCGCCAGCAGCTTCCGACAGGTCCAAGAGACCCAGTACTTC. It specifies CASSFRQVQETQYF.

The chain combines TRBV7-2 with TRBJ2-7, with D perhaps being TRBD1 or TRBD2 (6 bases each). V shed 5 bases and J shed 2 bases, with 10 bases lying between them. Germline V gene sequence: CDR1 SGHTA, CDR2 FQGNSA. CDR3 length equals 13 residues. The CDR3 protein is CASSRGGPYEQYF. As DNA, the CDR3 is TGTGCCAGCAGCCGAGGGGGGCCCTACGAGCAGTACTTC. Full variable domain (missing parts from reference TRBV7-2 and TRBJ2-7): GAGVSQSPSNKVTEKGKDVELRCDPISGHTALYWYRQSLGQGLEFLIYFQGNSAPDKSGLPSDRFSAERTGGSVSTLTIQRTQQEDSAVYLCASSRGGPYEQYFGPGTRLTVT.

The table lists this clone with a few counts. The rearrangement links TRBV6-5 to TRBJ1-6, with a possible D match to TRBD1 (5 bases). CDR1 is MNHEY and CDR2 is SVGAGI in the germline V gene. CDR3 size: 16 residues. V was pared by 2 bases and J by 8 bases, with 16 bases between. CDR3 nucleotides: TGTGCCAGCAGTTACAACTCAGGGATCCGGGATTCACCCCTCCACTTT. It specifies CASSYNSGIRDSPLHF.

J is TRBJ1-1 and V is TRBV25-1; D not certain. The CDR3 covers 13 residues. Trimming shortened V by 6 bases and J by 2 bases, and 10 bases separated the two germline ends. Germline assignment: CDR1 MGHDK and CDR2 SYGVNS. CDR3 coding DNA: TGTGCCAGCAGCGGACCGTACAACACTGAAGCTTTCTTT. Encoded protein: CASSGPYNTEAFF.

V is TRBV27 and J is TRBJ1-5, with 7 bases aligning to TRBD1. The CDR3 has 17 amino acids. CDR1 MNHEY and CDR2 SMNVEV come from the germline V gene (reference sequence). With V trimmed by 5 bases and J by 6 bases, 16 bases remained unmatched. Here the CDR3 reads CASSPTRQGLRPQPQHF. The DNA of the CDR3 is TGTGCCAGCAGTCCAACGCGACAGGGCCTCCGACCTCAGCCCCAGCATTTT.

V usage is TRBV19 and J usage is TRBJ2-3; D might be TRBD2 (5 bases). Germline CDR1 LNHDA, CDR2 SQIVND (reference sequence). The CDR3 runs to 15 residues. V lost 2 bases and J 0 bases, leaving 9 bases between the germline ends. The CDR3 DNA reads as TGTGCCAGTAGTATATGGCGGGCTAGCACAGATACGCAGTATTTT. It is translated as CASSIWRASTDTQYF.

The rearrangement links TRBV5-1 to TRBJ1-2, with D possibly being TRBD1 (6 bases). The V gene's germline CDR1 is SGHRS and CDR2 YFSETQ. The CDR3 length is 14 residues. With 1 base removed from V and 7 bases from J, the gap between germline ends came to 14 bases. Here the CDR3 reads CASSLNSGGGGYTF. CDR3 in DNA: TGCGCCAGCAGCTTGAATTCCGGAGGGGGTGGCTACACCTTC.

V usage is TRBV28 and J usage is TRBJ1-6; D remains ambiguous. This CDR3 is 12 amino acids long. V was pared by 9 bases and J by 7 bases, with 10 bases between. From germline, CDR1 is MDHEN and CDR2 SYDVKM. CDR3 coding DNA: TGTGCCAGTTTAAGGCCGAATTCACCCCTCCACTTT. Protein: CASLRPNSPLHF.

This chain links TRBV6-1 with TRBJ1-1; TRBD1 agrees at 10 bases. The CDR3 loop spans 13 amino acids. The V and J ends lost 6 bases and 4 bases, in that order; junction bases with no gene match: 2. The germline CDR1 and CDR2 sequences are MNHNS and SASEGT. CDR3 in amino acids: CASRRTGGTEAFF. CDR3 DNA: TGTGCCAGCAGAAGGACAGGGGGCACTGAAGCTTTCTTT.

This clone was counted between two and nine times. Written as DNA, the CDR3 is TGTGCCAGCAGCGTATACGGGCCCTACTATGGCTACACCTTC. Protein: CASSVYGPYYGYTF. This chain uses TRBV9 with TRBJ1-2; the D is unclear. The CDR3 runs to 14 residues. V was pared by 1 base and J by 3 bases, with 10 bases between. Germline V gives CDR1 SGDLS, CDR2 YYNGEE.

The chain is built from TRBV7-9 and TRBJ2-2; D is unresolved. The CDR3 covers 16 residues. V gave up 8 bases and J gave up 6 bases, with 22 bases separating them. Germline CDR1 and CDR2: SEHNR and FQNEAQ (reference sequence). The CDR3 DNA reads as TGTGCCAGCTCCAGAGGTGCCAACCGGTTTTCCGGGGAGCTGTTTTTT. Translating gives CASSRGANRFSGELFF.

Here the CDR3 reads CASSPPGGTRSPLHF. CDR3 DNA: TGTGCCAGCAGCCCTCCGGGGGGAACCCGTTCACCCCTCCACTTT. This chain joins TRBV11-3 and TRBJ1-6; TRBD1 is a possible D gene (5 bases). The V and J ends lost 5 bases and 9 bases respectively, with 17 bases between them. This CDR3 comprises 15 residues. In germline, CDR1 is SGHNT, CDR2 YENEEA.

The chain carries TRBV11-2 and TRBJ2-3; TRBD2 matches at 8 bases. This CDR3 region has 17 residues. The V gene's germline CDR1 is SGHAT and CDR2 FQNNGV. The ends lost 8 bases at V and 2 bases at J; junction bases unmatched: 15. The CDR3 nucleotides are TGTGCCAGCGGAGGGTGGGGGCAGCGGGGGTACACAGATACGCAGTATTTT. Amino acid sequence: CASGGWGQRGYTDTQYF.

This chain links TRBV5-6 with TRBJ2-2, with 8 positions matching TRBD2. Germline-derived CDR1 and CDR2 are SGHDT and YYEEEE. This CDR3 contains 16 residues. V was pared by 4 bases and J by 3 bases, with 8 bases of the junction left unmatched. CDR3 sequence (DNA): TGTGCCAGCAGCGAAAGCGGGGGCCTCGACACCGGGGAGCTGTTTTTT. This sequence encodes CASSESGGLDTGELFF.